The 27 T cell receptor beta chains reported below all come from one sample, sequenced in a study of tumor-infiltrating lymphocytes in primary liver carcinoma. Synthesis of TCR beta cDNA was carried out from 500 ng total RNA with a constant-region primer. Construction of TCR beta libraries relied on three successive nested multiplex PCR rounds employing slightly modified ARM-PCR. For around 10 cycles apiece, the opening two PCR rounds ran with TRBV1-TRBV30 forward primers and a C-beta reverse primer. TCRdb processed the multiplex PCR reads anew with MiXCR; each CDR3 protein has one entry. The sample carries 150,000 to 200,000 distinct CDR3 sequences, about 60% recorded once. The study extracted blood RNA from unsorted whole blood and also extracted germline DNA. The specimen sequenced was peripheral blood. Receptors were obtained from a middle-aged man with primary liver carcinoma and hepatitis B virus infection.

The rearrangement uses TRBV5-4 and TRBJ2-7; TRBD2 matches 8 bases. J was trimmed by 3 bases and V by 4 bases; bases with no gene match: 9. The CDR3 runs 15 residues. Germline V gene data show CDR1 as SGHNT and CDR2 as YYREEE (reference sequence). This CDR3 reads CASSTWTSRDYEQYF. As DNA, the CDR3 is TGTGCCAGCAGCACCTGGACTAGCAGAGACTACGAGCAGTACTTC.

The sample holds a few counts of this clonotype. The V call is TRBV12-3 or TRBV12-4, the J call TRBJ1-5; no clear D gene. This CDR3 comprises 14 residues. Trimming left V 5 bases short and J 0 bases short, with 8 bases between. The CDR3 coding sequence is TGTGCCAGCAGTGCAGCAGTTAGCAATCAGCCCCAGCATTTT. Translating it yields CASSAAVSNQPQHF.

This clonotype appeared a few times. The chain has TRBV6-5 and TRBJ2-7; 8 bases map to TRBD1. Losses at the gene ends were 5 bases for V and 2 bases for J; bases not matched to a gene: 8. Looked up from germline, CDR1 is MNHEY and CDR2 is SVGAGI. This CDR3 contains 15 residues. CDR3 sequence: CASSPPGTGAYEQYF. In DNA form, the CDR3 reads TGTGCCAGCAGTCCCCCCGGGACAGGAGCCTACGAGCAGTACTTC.

Details on this clonotype: A much larger clone lies one base from this, so it may be a read error. Since the CDR3 does not end with the conserved phenylalanine or tryptophan, this likely comes from a read error. This sequence joins TRBV6-6 and TRBJ2-3, with no clear D. Germline-derived CDR1 and CDR2 are MNHNY and SVGAGI (reference sequence). With 6 bases removed from V and 6 bases from J, the gap between germline ends came to 7 bases. The CDR3 is made up of 11 amino acids. The CDR3 region is CASSPRDTQYY. In DNA, the CDR3 is TGTGCCAGCAGCCCACGGGATACGCAGTATTAT.

This clonotype was seen more than once but under ten times. This chain links TRBV5-4 with TRBJ1-1, with D unclear. The CDR3 has 12 residues. Trimming removed 1 base at V and 6 bases at J, with 7 bases between. Germline V lookup: CDR1 SGHNT, CDR2 YYREEE (reference sequence). The CDR3 DNA is TGTGCCAGCAGCTTGTGGCAGGCTGAAGCTTTCTTT. It translates to CASSLWQAEAFF.

As regards this clonotype: An end of the junction does not agree with germline; a read error may underlie this. This chain uses TRBV10-3 with TRBJ2-2, with unresolved D. The germline V gene encodes CDR1 ENHRY and CDR2 SYGVKD. This CDR3 is built from 13 residues. This CDR3 reads CTISDGQAGELFF. The CDR3 region has the DNA TGTACCATCAGTGACGGGCAGGCCGGGGAGCTGTTTTTT.

The sample holds a few counts of this clonotype. The chain uses TRBV4-1 and TRBJ2-1; the match to TRBD2 covers 13 bases. In germline, CDR1 is MGHRA, CDR2 YSYEKL. This CDR3 has 15 amino acids. Trimming cost V 4 bases and J 9 bases; bases outside gene matches: 6. The chain's CDR3 is CASSPGLAGEREQFF. CDR3 DNA: TGCGCCAGCAGCCCTGGACTAGCGGGAGAGCGTGAGCAGTTCTTC.

J is TRBJ2-3 and V is TRBV6-1, with TRBD2 matching 9 bases. Losses at the gene ends were 4 bases for V and 1 base for J; bases not matched to a gene: 6. CDR3 length equals 16 residues. Germline V gives CDR1 MNHNS, CDR2 SASEGT. In DNA form, the CDR3 reads TGTGCCAGCAGTGTTGGAGCGGGGGGAGGCACAGATACGCAGTATTTT. Translation: CASSVGAGGGTDTQYF.

About this clonotype: One junction end does not reproduce the germline sequence, and a read error may be involved. The chain carries TRBV4-2 and TRBJ2-1, with 7 bases fitting TRBD2. CDR1 and CDR2 from the germline V gene are LGHNA and YNFKEQ. The CDR3 runs to 16 residues. The CDR3: CASSRFMARDYNEQIF. CDR3 bases: TGTGCCAGCAGTCGATTTATGGCTAGGGACTACAATGAGCAGATCTTC.

This clonotype showed up just a few times. This may be a read error, as it is one base from a much larger clone. The genes are TRBV11-1 and TRBJ2-1, with a tentative D call TRBD1 (5 bases). Trimming cost V 8 bases and J 6 bases, with 20 bases left between them. This CDR3 is 15 amino acids long. Germline CDR1 reads SGHAT; CDR2 reads FQDESV (reference sequence). CDR3 coding DNA: TGTGCCAGCTGCTCCCCGGCGACAGCTGTCAATGAGCAGTTCTTC. This encodes CASCSPATAVNEQFF.

This clonotype was detected many times. This chain joins TRBV11-2 and TRBJ2-7; 8 bases agree with TRBD1. The length of the CDR3 is 14 residues. V was clipped by 5 bases and J by 2 bases; unmatched bases: 5. Germline CDR1 SGHAT, CDR2 FQNNGV. The CDR3 DNA sequence: TGTGCCAGCAGCCTATGGACAGGGACCTACGAGCAGTACTTC. Translation: CASSLWTGTYEQYF.

The chain carries TRBV6-6 and TRBJ2-7; TRBD2 agrees at 7 bases. The CDR3 is made up of 12 amino acids. Germline loops: CDR1 MNHNY, CDR2 SVGAGI (reference sequence). The junction had 4 bases not matched to a gene; V was cut back by 5 bases and J by 6 bases. CDR3 nucleotide sequence: TGTGCCAGCAGTCGGGGGGTGATCGAGCAGTACTTC. Translated: CASSRGVIEQYF.

This clonotype was seen only a few times. The chain joins TRBV12-3 or TRBV12-4 to TRBJ2-1; D gene unclear. The V gene lost 5 bases and the J gene lost 5 bases, with 10 bases spanning the gap. The CDR3 sequence is 13 residues long. CDR3 DNA sequence: TGTGCCAGCAGTCCTTCCCGGAACAATGAGCAGTTCTTC. Translated, it gives CASSPSRNNEQFF.

This clonotype occurred many times. This rearrangement joins TRBV11-2 to TRBJ2-1, with 7 bases matching TRBD1. The germline V gene has CDR1 SGHAT and CDR2 FQNNGV. J gave up 0 bases and V 4 bases, and 3 bases lay outside the gene matches. This CDR3 has 15 amino acids. CDR3 sequence: CASSSHRGSYNEQFF. The DNA of the CDR3 is TGTGCCAGCAGCTCCCACAGGGGCTCCTACAATGAGCAGTTCTTC.

The V call is TRBV28, the J call TRBJ1-4; TRBD1 agrees at 7 bases. From germline, CDR1 is MDHEN and CDR2 SYDVKM. The V gene end was trimmed by 6 bases and the J gene end by 5 bases; junction bases not matched to a gene: 6. There are 14 residues in the CDR3. The CDR3 nucleotides read TGTGCCAGCAGACGGGACAGTCCAAATGAAAAACTGTTTTTT. Amino acid sequence: CASRRDSPNEKLFF.

Worth noting for this clonotype: Given the absence of the conserved phenylalanine or tryptophan at the CDR3 end, a read error is likely. The chain combines TRBV11-2 with TRBJ1-4, with 8 bases aligning to TRBD1. The CDR3 consists of 12 residues. Trimming cost V 9 bases and J 5 bases; bases outside gene matches: 2. Germline V gives CDR1 SGHAT, CDR2 FQNNGV. CDR3 sequence (DNA): TGTGCCAGACGGGACAGGAATGAAAAACTGTTTTCT. Its translation: CARRDRNEKLFS.

CDR3 sequence: CASSNRAGPSSYEQYF. In DNA, the CDR3 is TGTGCCAGCAGCAATAGGGCGGGACCGAGCTCCTACGAGCAGTACTTC. The V and J genes are TRBV6-1 and TRBJ2-7; D might be TRBD2 (6 bases). The V end was cut by 6 bases, the J end by 0 bases, with 18 bases between. CDR3 length: 16 amino acids. The V gene's germline CDR1 is MNHNS and CDR2 SASEGT.

Comments on this clonotype: The CDR3 ends on some other residue instead of the conserved phenylalanine or tryptophan, so this is likely a read error. The gene calls are TRBV11-2 and TRBJ2-1; D possibly corresponds to TRBD1 (5 bases). The ends were cut back, 0 bases at V and 7 bases at J, with 10 bases in the middle. This CDR3 region has 14 residues. From germline, CDR1 is SGHAT and CDR2 FQNNGV. Here the CDR3 reads CASSLEGPHNEQFL. The CDR3 nucleotides are TGTGCCAGCAGCTTAGAGGGGCCGCATAATGAGCAGTTCCTC.

About this clonotype itself: This may come from a read error, since a much larger clone is one base off. This chain uses TRBV11-2 with TRBJ2-2; 7 bases line up with TRBD2. The CDR3 loop spans 18 amino acids. CDR1 and CDR2 (germline): SGHAT, FQNNGV. V was clipped by 7 bases and J by 1 base; unmatched bases: 15. The CDR3 loop reads CASISPTGTTKNTGELFF. The CDR3 DNA follows: TGTGCCAGCATCTCGCCGACCGGGACTACCAAGAACACCGGGGAGCTGTTTTTT. The whole variable domain, remainder taken from reference TRBV11-2 and TRBJ2-2, is EAGVAQSPRYKIIEKRQSVAFWCNPISGHATLYWYQQILGQGPKLLIQFQNNGVVDDSQLPKDRFSAERLKGVDSTLKIQPAKLEDSAVYLCASISPTGTTKNTGELFFGEGSRLTVL.

There are a few counts of this clonotype. The rearrangement joins TRBV6-2 or TRBV6-3 to TRBJ2-1; 9 nucleotides align to TRBD1. Germline CDR1 MNHEY, CDR2 SVGEGT. V shed 3 bases, J shed 14 bases, and the junction held 2 bases outside the gene matches. The CDR3 is made up of 11 amino acids. The CDR3 loop is CASSYGDREFF. CDR3 coding DNA: TGTGCCAGCAGTTATGGGGACAGGGAGTTCTTC.

Concerning this clonotype itself: Its ends do not fully match the called genes, so a read error is possible. This sequence joins TRBV4-2 and TRBJ2-7, with TRBD2 matching over 14 bases. The CDR3 length is 15 residues. The germline V gene encodes CDR1 LGHNA and CDR2 YNFKEQ. This chain's CDR3 is CTSSRLAGGPEEQYF. The CDR3 DNA follows: TGTACCAGCAGTCGACTAGCGGGAGGGCCGGAAGAGCAGTACTTC.

The chain has TRBV28 and TRBJ1-6; D is ambiguous. Looked up from germline, CDR1 is MDHEN and CDR2 is SYDVKM. Deletions cut 6 bases from V and 9 bases from J, with 21 bases between. This CDR3 is built from 16 residues. DNA of the CDR3: TGTGCCAGCAGGTCCGAGGTGGCTGGAAATAGTTCACCCCTCCACTTT. This encodes CASRSEVAGNSSPLHF.

This clonotype was detected only once. Possible read error: a much larger clone is one base away. The rearrangement uses TRBV4-2 and TRBJ2-2; D is unresolved. Germline-derived CDR1 and CDR2 are LGHNA and YNFKEQ. The V and J ends lost 4 bases and 1 base respectively, with 10 bases between them. The CDR3 extends over 15 amino acids. CDR3: CASSPDTWNTGELFF. The DNA of the CDR3 is TGTGCCAGCAGCCCTGACACCTGGAACACCGGGGAGCTGTTTTTT.

Note on this clonotype: Compared with germline, one end of the junction differs, possibly owing to a read error. J is TRBJ2-7 and V is TRBV11-2, with a tentative D call TRBD2 (5 bases). CDR1 is SGHAT and CDR2 is FQNNGV in the germline V gene. The CDR3 sequence is 14 residues long. In DNA, the CDR3 is TGTACAAGCGGCTTAACCGACGGAGCCTACGTGCAGTACTTC. It is translated as CTSGLTDGAYVQYF.

Comments on this clonotype: A much larger clonotype is one base distant, so this may be a read error. This rearrangement joins TRBV11-2 to TRBJ1-4; D gene ambiguous. Germline CDR1 is SGHAT and CDR2 is FQNNGV. CDR3 length: 17 amino acids. Between the trimmed V and J ends, which lost 2 bases and 1 base, there was a span of 14 bases. DNA of the CDR3: TGTGCCAGCAGCTTAAGGCCCCGGGGTGTAACTAATGAAAAACTGTTTTTT. It translates to CASSLRPRGVTNEKLFF.

This chain links TRBV5-6 with TRBJ2-7; the match to TRBD2 covers 8 bases. Germline V gene lookup returns CDR1 SGHDT and CDR2 YYEEEE. The CDR3 is made up of 15 amino acids. V lost 1 base and J lost 1; bases outside the gene matches: 4. The CDR3 sequence is CASSLFGRESYEQYF. CDR3 DNA sequence: TGTGCCAGCAGCTTGTTCGGGAGGGAGTCCTACGAGCAGTACTTC.

This sequence joins TRBV12-3 or TRBV12-4 and TRBJ2-1, with D maybe TRBD1 (5 bases). V shed 1 base and J shed 7 bases, with 14 bases lying between them. There are 15 residues in the CDR3. CDR3 DNA: TGTGCCAGCAGTTTAGGCGGCAGGGTGGGGAATGAGCAGTTCTTC. Protein product: CASSLGGRVGNEQFF.